These T cell receptor beta chains were read from a single sample in a study of blood T cells in healthy people across ages. TCRdb re-derived calls from the 5' RACE reads in MiXCR, one entry per CDR3 protein. This sample carries over a million distinct CDR3 sequences, approximately 59% of them seen once, and the ten largest clones take about 6.3%. The sample consisted of blood. The receptors stem from a man aged 18-30 years in good health. CDR3s include the opening cysteine and the closing phenylalanine or tryptophan.

len	j_gene	v_gene	CDR3aa
14	TRBJ2-7	TRBV20-1	CSAGGQVRSYEQYF
15	-	TRBV5-5	CASSTGTASYYEQYF
14	TRBJ2-7	TRBV4-2	CASTPRGSLSEQYF
11	TRBJ2-1	TRBV20-1	CSARELAAQFF
16	TRBJ1-2	TRBV7-9	CASSLTRGNPNYGYTF
15	TRBJ2-7	TRBV4-1	CASSQVTAGASEQYF
13	TRBJ2-1	TRBV20-1	CSASGTGLNEQFF
12	TRBJ2-4	TRBV2	CASSDGKEQQYF
12	-	TRBV6-5	CASVSSLLEQYF
15	TRBJ1-4	TRBV20-1	CSAGAEESTNGKLFF
14	TRBJ2-3	TRBV20-1	CSARVRGRPDTQYF
15	TRBJ2-3	TRBV14	CASSRTGTGGGTQYF
14	TRBJ2-7	TRBV7-9	CASSLTRRPDEQYF
16	TRBJ2-7	TRBV4-1	CASSQDPAVISYEQYF
13	TRBJ1-2	TRBV6-2/TRBV6-3	CASSLAAFYGYTF
13	TRBJ2-7	TRBV29-1	CSVGKGQGYEQYF
13	TRBJ2-7	TRBV7-9	CASSHPSSNEQYF
17	TRBJ2-3	TRBV27	CASSLEGDRGGADTQYF
13	-	TRBV29-1	CSAGGTGLGEQYF
10	TRBJ2-7	TRBV29-1	CSILVHEQYF
17	TRBJ2-3	TRBV4-1	CASSRGLAGVRADTQYF
17	TRBJ2-1	TRBV7-8	CASSSPSRGFSYNEQFF
21	TRBJ2-4	TRBV3-1	CASSQESEREGLRLAKNIQYF
13	TRBJ2-5	TRBV7-9	CASSLGFAETQYF
16	TRBJ2-3	TRBV9	CASSVETGGPTDTQYF
14	TRBJ2-5	TRBV28	CASSFHVWAETQYF
16	-	TRBV7-7	CASSTSGTSGLGEQYF
13	TRBJ1-2	TRBV6-6	CASSNTPNYGYTF
15	TRBJ2-7	TRBV20-1	CSARFSYSPSYEQYF
14	TRBJ1-2	TRBV2	CASRASWQNYGYTF
16	TRBJ2-1	TRBV20-1	CSARGWTSGSGNEQFF
14	TRBJ1-5	TRBV29-1	CSVASRVGNQPQHF
16	TRBJ2-3	TRBV7-9	CASSFPSRENTDTQYF
15	TRBJ2-5	TRBV6-1	CASSGWEEEGETQYF
13	TRBJ1-2	TRBV20-1	CSARSTTPYGYTF
12	TRBJ2-7	TRBV20-1	CSATRTSLEQYF
15	TRBJ2-1	TRBV12-5	CASGYGQGYSNEQFF
17	TRBJ2-1	TRBV29-1	CSVRGLAGGSSYNEQFF
15	TRBJ2-6	TRBV20-1	CSASWRGTGANVLTF
15	-	TRBV12-5	CASGPPDGNVYEQYF
15	TRBJ1-1	TRBV7-9	CASSLAGGYGTEAFF
12	-	TRBV6-6	CASRTDAHEQYF
14	TRBJ1-4	TRBV28	CASSQSATSEKLFF
15	TRBJ2-5	TRBV7-9	CASSNGQSVRETQYF
14	TRBJ2-7	TRBV6-2/TRBV6-3	CASSLGGTLVEQYF
15	TRBJ1-1	TRBV5-1	CASSSSTGFNTEAFF
13	-	TRBV27	CASSLSSGNEQYF
14	TRBJ2-5	TRBV25-1	CASTSPGQPETQYF
19	TRBJ1-5	TRBV4-1	CASSPKGLPGGVNNQPQHF
15	TRBJ2-4	TRBV3-1	CASSQDLVGKNIQYF
12	-	TRBV29-1	CSVVTGLDEQYF
12	TRBJ2-5	TRBV12-3/TRBV12-4	CASSFGTREQYF